What follows are 17 T cell receptor beta chains derived from one specimen sequenced in a study of cytomegalovirus exposure and HLA in healthy donors. It was with 60 Vbeta and 13 Jbeta primers that the PCR ran. Clones were sequenced by immunoSEQ multiplex PCR, and TCRdb holds only the in-frame ones, with some missing. The profile shows roughly 120,000 clones, about 80% of them singletons. Sample: PBMCs. The receptors here all came from a man between 50 and 59 years old in good health and CMV-seropositive.

The genes are TRBV9 and TRBJ2-1; weak D call: TRBD2 (6 bases). The germline V and J ends were trimmed by 4 bases and 5 bases, with 16 bases remaining between them. The CDR3 is 15 residues long. Germline V gene lookup returns CDR1 SGDLS and CDR2 YYNGEE. The CDR3 DNA follows: TGTGCCAGCAGCCCCCCGGGACTTTCTGACAATGAGCAGTTCTTC. It is translated as CASSPPGLSDNEQFF.

This clone came up once. The chain has TRBV10-1 and TRBJ2-7; D ambiguous. Trimming took off 4 bases at V and 1 base at J, with 11 bases between the two ends. CDR3 length equals 14 residues. Germline V lookup: CDR1 WNHNN, CDR2 SYGVQD (reference sequence). CDR3 in DNA: TGCGCCAGCAGTGGATCCGGGTCTTCCTACGAGCAGTACTTC. It yields the protein CASSGSGSSYEQYF.

The rearrangement links TRBV27 to TRBJ1-2; 8 bases fit TRBD1. The CDR3 runs to 14 residues. Germline V gene sequence: CDR1 MNHEY, CDR2 SMNVEV (reference sequence). The trim removed 6 bases at V and 5 bases at J, leaving 8 bases unmatched. The CDR3 sequence: CASSPQGARYGYTF. CDR3 nucleotide sequence: TGTGCCAGCAGCCCTCAGGGGGCGAGGTATGGCTACACCTTC.

V usage is TRBV28 and J usage is TRBJ1-5; D ambiguous. This CDR3 comprises 13 residues. The germline CDR1 and CDR2 sequences are MDHEN and SYDVKM. The V end lost 4 bases, the J end lost 2 bases, and 6 bases lay between the germline ends. CDR3 bases: TGTGCCAGCAGTTCGAGGGGCAATCAGCCCCAGCATTTT. Amino acid sequence: CASSSRGNQPQHF.

The rearrangement links TRBV5-1 to TRBJ2-7, with TRBD2 matching 12 bases. The V segment lost 1 base and the J segment 0 bases; nucleotides outside the gene matches: 8. The length of the CDR3 is 18 residues. The germline V gene has CDR1 SGHRS and CDR2 YFSETQ. CDR3 amino acids: CASSLFKATSGSSYEQYF. The CDR3 DNA reads as TGCGCCAGCAGCTTGTTTAAAGCGACTAGCGGGAGCTCCTACGAGCAGTACTTC.

The chain has TRBV28 and TRBJ2-1; 8 bases align to TRBD1. Germline trimming cut 3 bases from V and 4 bases from J; bases unmatched to any gene: 2. The CDR3 contains 14 residues. Germline assignment: CDR1 MDHEN and CDR2 SYDVKM. CDR3 residues: CASSLGQAYNEQFF. For the CDR3, the DNA is TGTGCCAGCAGTTTGGGACAGGCATACAATGAGCAGTTCTTC.

This clone was detected only once. This sequence joins TRBV7-2 and TRBJ2-5, with D perhaps TRBD2 (6 bases). CDR1 and CDR2 from the germline V gene are SGHTA and FQGNSA. V shed 6 bases and J shed 1 base, with 15 bases lying between them. This CDR3 region has 15 residues. The CDR3 reads CASRNPGRGQETQYF. CDR3 in DNA: TGTGCCAGCAGGAACCCGGGGCGGGGCCAAGAGACCCAGTACTTC.

The V and J genes are TRBV5-5 and TRBJ1-4; TRBD1 might be the D (5 bases). The CDR3 spans 15 residues. Germline V gene sequence: CDR1 SGHKS, CDR2 YYEKEE (reference sequence). The V end lost 3 bases, the J end lost 1 base, and 10 bases lay between the germline ends. The CDR3 here is CASSSAQGTNEKLFF. The CDR3, as DNA: TGTGCCAGCAGCTCAGCTCAGGGAACTAATGAAAAACTGTTTTTT.

V is TRBV28 and J is TRBJ1-2; a possible D gene is TRBD1 (5 bases). Deletions cut 5 bases from V and 2 bases from J, with 18 bases between. Germline values: CDR1 MDHEN, CDR2 SYDVKM. The CDR3 has 16 amino acids. The CDR3 protein is CASSPIVGAPNYGYTF. CDR3 nucleotides: TGTGCCAGCAGTCCGATAGTAGGGGCCCCCAACTATGGCTACACCTTC.

The chain recombines TRBV4-3 with TRBJ1-2, with 10 bases matching TRBD1. V gave up 1 base and J gave up 3 bases; unmatched junction bases: 2. The CDR3 sequence is 15 residues long. Germline assignment: CDR1 LGHNA and CDR2 YSLEER. As DNA, the CDR3 is TGCGCCAGCAGCCAAGGACAGGGGGCTGACTATGGCTACACCTTC. Protein: CASSQGQGADYGYTF.

This clone was observed a single time. This chain uses TRBV6-1 with TRBJ1-1; a weak D match, TRBD1 (5 bases). This CDR3 comprises 14 residues. Trimming took off 2 bases at V and 4 bases at J, with 11 bases between the two ends. The germline gives CDR1 MNHNS, CDR2 SASEGT. In DNA, the CDR3 is TGTGCCAGCAGTGAATACGTCGGGGGCACTGAAGCTTTCTTT. The encoded protein is CASSEYVGGTEAFF.

The gene calls are TRBV4-2 and TRBJ2-1; 10 bases fit TRBD1. Germline V gives CDR1 LGHNA, CDR2 YNFKEQ. The CDR3 spans 15 residues. J was trimmed by 6 bases and V by 1 base; bases with no gene match: 3. This chain's CDR3 is CASSQAWTGGNEQFF. For the CDR3, the DNA is TGTGCCAGCAGCCAAGCCTGGACAGGGGGCAATGAGCAGTTCTTC.

In its sample, this clone was seen once. The gene calls are TRBV15 and TRBJ2-1, with 9 bases fitting TRBD1. The CDR3 spans 19 residues. Trimming cost V 0 bases and J 4 bases; bases outside gene matches: 13. Germline lookup yields CDR1 LNHNV and CDR2 YYDKDF (reference sequence). DNA of the CDR3: TGTGCCACCAGCAGAGAGACAATAAACCGGGACAGGGAATACAATGAGCAGTTCTTC. This sequence encodes CATSRETINRDREYNEQFF.

This clone was seen just once. This rearrangement joins TRBV15 to TRBJ1-4; D perhaps matches TRBD1 (6 bases). CDR3 length: 15 residues. The germline CDR1 and CDR2 sequences are LNHNV and YYDKDF (reference sequence). V shed 3 bases and J shed 4 bases, with 12 bases lying between them. CDR3 sequence: CATSSSGEDNEKLFF. The DNA for the CDR3 is TGTGCCACCAGCAGTTCAGGGGAAGATAATGAAAAACTGTTTTTT.

The genes are TRBV5-4 and TRBJ2-1; TRBD2 might be the D (5 bases). The CDR3 has 13 amino acids. V was shortened by 4 bases and J by 4 bases, with 9 bases between the two germline ends. Germline V gene lookup returns CDR1 SGHNT and CDR2 YYREEE (reference sequence). This CDR3 is CASSKRDYNEQFF. DNA for the CDR3: TGTGCCAGCAGCAAGAGGGATTACAATGAGCAGTTCTTC.

This chain uses TRBV7-2 with TRBJ1-1, with D uncertain. V lost 5 bases and J 4 bases, leaving 11 bases between the germline ends. CDR3 size: 13 residues. The germline V gene encodes CDR1 SGHTA and CDR2 FQGNSA. DNA of the CDR3: TGTGCCAGCAGCGTGACGGAGGGCACTGAAGCTTTCTTT. This encodes CASSVTEGTEAFF.

V usage is TRBV11-2 and J usage is TRBJ1-2; 7 bases are a match to TRBD1. The germline gives CDR1 SGHAT, CDR2 FQNNGV. The CDR3 has 13 residues. V lost 5 bases to trimming and J lost 6 bases; unmatched junction nucleotides: 6. The CDR3: CASSTDRAHGYTF. The CDR3 DNA follows: TGTGCCAGCAGCACCGACAGGGCCCATGGCTACACCTTC.